This T cell receptor beta chain was captured by sequencing in a study of T-cell reconstitution after alpha-beta-depleted transplantation in children (TCRdb year 2016). Regarding the complete study: Using TCR repertoire profiling, the study quantitatively followed how T-cell immune reconstitution unfolded in children after TCRalphabeta/CD19-depleted allogeneic hematopoietic cell transplantation. Overall results and qualifications from the work: The high TCRbeta diversity at day 60 in some patients was ascribed to recipient T cells and intrathymic progenitors that had survived conditioning. The apparently early recovery of alphabetaT-cell counts about two months after transplant reportedly depended on only several hundred rapidly expanded clones that came from non-depleted graft cells. Hyperexpanded clone frequencies declined over subsequent months; after one year, T-cell counts and TCRbeta diversity were mostly attributed to newly produced T cells.

The treatment or condition tag for this specimen amounts to: allogeneic hematopoietic cell transplantation with graft depleted of TCRalphabeta T cells and CD19 B cells. The children who served as transplant recipients had been given grafts of TCRalphabeta/CD19-depleted allogeneic hematopoietic cells. Library prep was done by PCR. The reads were generated on an Illumina HiSeq 2500. To normalize quantification of the TCRbeta repertoire, the TCR libraries were built with molecular barcoding that relied on unique molecular identifiers. The public reads were reprocessed in TCRdb via fastp at Q25 and MiXCR, keeping in-frame beta chains. When rows share a CDR3 protein, they turn into one entry using the most common DNA and genes. Here the sample has 98,000 or so distinct CDR3 sequences; 20% to 30% occur a single time. The ten largest clonotypes hold about a fifth of the sample. The CDR3, from cysteine to phenylalanine, totals 13 residues. Only the CDR3 DNA is retained, 39 bases long and in frame from the first base. V was cut back by 3 bases and J by 5 bases, leaving a gap of 8 bases between them.

This clonotype was recorded a few times. Its antigen is not yet known. No much larger clonotype is one base removed from it; base qualities were not supplied. The receptor's source is a boy aged 2 to 9 with acute lymphoblastic leukemia, due to receive a stem cell transplant. The input for sequencing was PBMCs, taken before TCRalphabeta/CD19-depleted stem cell transplant. The rearranged chain carries TRBV12-3 or TRBV12-4 and TRBJ1-5; the D gene is not confidently resolved. The nucleotide sequence reads TGTGCCAGCAGTTTTTCCACTTATCAGCCCCAGCATTTT. This encodes CASSFSTYQPQHF.